Detailed here is one T cell receptor beta chain. Antigen unknown. This CDR3 comprises 14 residues. Germline lookup yields CDR1 LGHNA and CDR2 YNFKEQ. This sample stems from a study of human CD8 memory T cell subsets. Making the TCR beta libraries relied on UMI-labeled 5' RACE. Reprocessing the 5' RACE reads, TCRdb reports a single entry for every CDR3 protein and omits DNA. This repertoire includes about 18,000 distinct CDR3 sequences. Overall study results and limits: It was only the T cell receptor beta chains that the study sequenced.

The chain employs TRBV4-2 and TRBJ1-1; TCRdb returns TRBD1, unconfirmable since there is no DNA. Sequencing input: CD8+ T cells from PBMCs. The source of this sequence is a human donor in good health. The CDR3 sequence: CASSQVQGNTEAFF.